The subject of this entry is one T cell receptor (beta chain). The data derive from a study of blood T cell repertoires in COVID-19. At the level of the study: Some COVID-19 samples were acute and others convalescent; all came from the United States, Italy and Spain. From T cells, B-cell-depleted T cells, or PBMCs came the material, which was cDNA or gDNA.

The CDR3 is 14 amino acids. V lost 4 bases and J lost 7, with 13 bases in between. Germline V gives CDR1 KGHDR, CDR2 SFDVKD. Authors' analysis steps: Amplification of reference gene primers was used by the study to estimate nucleated cell counts. The protocol was immunoSEQ multiplex PCR, while the TCRdb copy is restricted to in-frame clones and leaves out a portion. That table furnishes V, J and clone size, whereas the DNA furnished D and trimming. Of roughly 150,000 clones in the sample, 80% to 90% are singletons; the top ten hold approximately 3%. The receptor's source is a man in his fifties or sixties with acute or convalescent COVID-19. V is TRBV24-1 and J is TRBJ2-1; D perhaps matches TRBD2 (6 bases). The sample was peripheral blood. The CDR3 DNA reads as TGTGCCACCAGTGACGAGACTAGACCAAATGAGCAGTTCTTC. This translates into CATSDETRPNEQFF.